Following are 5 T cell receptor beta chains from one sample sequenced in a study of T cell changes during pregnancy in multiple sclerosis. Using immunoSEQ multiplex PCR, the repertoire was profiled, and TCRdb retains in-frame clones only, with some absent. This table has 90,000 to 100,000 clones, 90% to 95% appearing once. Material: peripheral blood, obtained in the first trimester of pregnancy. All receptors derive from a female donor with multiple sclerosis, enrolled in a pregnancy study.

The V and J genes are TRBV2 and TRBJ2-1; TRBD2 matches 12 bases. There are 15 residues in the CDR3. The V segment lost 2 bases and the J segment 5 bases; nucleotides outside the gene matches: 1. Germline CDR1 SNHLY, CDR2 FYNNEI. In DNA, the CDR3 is TGTGCCAGCAGTGAACTAGCGGGGGGGCACAATGAGCAGTTCTTC. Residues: CASSELAGGHNEQFF.

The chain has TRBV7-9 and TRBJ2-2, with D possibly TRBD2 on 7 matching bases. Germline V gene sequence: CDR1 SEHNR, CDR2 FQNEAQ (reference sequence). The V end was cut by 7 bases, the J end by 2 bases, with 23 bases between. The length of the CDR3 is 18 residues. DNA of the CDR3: TGTGCCAGCAAAGAGGATGGGCTCGGGGGGCCTAACACCGGGGAGCTGTTTTTT. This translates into CASKEDGLGGPNTGELFF.

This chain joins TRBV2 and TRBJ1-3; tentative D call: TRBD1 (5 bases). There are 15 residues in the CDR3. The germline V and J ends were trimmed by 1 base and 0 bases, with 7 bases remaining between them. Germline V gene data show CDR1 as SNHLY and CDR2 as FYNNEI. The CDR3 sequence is CASSEVGDSGNTIYF. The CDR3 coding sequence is TGTGCCAGCAGTGAAGTAGGGGACTCTGGAAACACCATATATTTT.

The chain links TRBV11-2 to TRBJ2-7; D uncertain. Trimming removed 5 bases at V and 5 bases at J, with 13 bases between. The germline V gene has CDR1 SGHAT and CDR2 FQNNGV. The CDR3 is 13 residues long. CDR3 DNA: TGTGCCAGCAGCCGACTTACATGGGACGAGCAGTACTTC. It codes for CASSRLTWDEQYF.

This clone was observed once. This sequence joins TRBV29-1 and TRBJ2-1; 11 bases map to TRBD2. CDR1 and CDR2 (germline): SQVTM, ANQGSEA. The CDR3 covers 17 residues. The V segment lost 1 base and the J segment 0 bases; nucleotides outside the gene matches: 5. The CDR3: CSVEGLAGLSSYNEQFF. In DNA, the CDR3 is TGCAGCGTTGAAGGACTAGCGGGGCTAAGCTCCTACAATGAGCAGTTCTTC.